A selection of T cell receptor beta chains follows, all from one sample in a study of cytomegalovirus exposure and HLA in healthy donors. Only in-frame clones appear in the TCRdb table, and some are missing; sequencing was by immunoSEQ multiplex PCR. The sample yields 110,000 to 150,000 clones, around 73% seen once. The source material was PBMCs. The receptors here all came from a woman between 40 and 55 years old in good health and CMV-seronegative. The CDR3 runs from the conserved cysteine through the conserved F or W.

>TRBJ1-2|TRBV19
CASTGRDYGYTF
>TRBJ2-1|TRBV6-1
CASSELAGATLYNEQFF
>TRBJ2-4|TRBV6-1
CASSDSGTLIAKNIQYF
>TRBJ1-2|TRBV18
CASSPRESGYGYTF
>TRBJ2-1|TRBV9
CASTSGERAGYNEQFF
>TRBJ1-6|TRBV27
CASSFRQYNSPLHF
>TRBJ1-2|TRBV19
CASRYRGVVGYTF
>TRBJ2-7|TRBV19
CASREGVGEQYF
>TRBJ2-5|TRBV6-5
CASSRDRQETQYF
>TRBJ1-2|TRBV4-3
CASSQDWTGVYGYTF
>TRBJ1-2|TRBV7-2
CASSLQGSGYGYTF
>TRBJ2-1|TRBV28
CASIITGSSYNEQFF
>TRBJ2-5|TRBV7-2
CASSLPGTAKQETQYF
>TRBJ2-3|TRBV2
CASSEGGAPTF
>TRBJ2-7|TRBV5-1
CASSLVGTGPYEQYF
>TRBJ1-2|TRBV13
CASSQRDSYGYTF
>TRBJ2-5|TRBV7-2
CASSTGLAGVGETQYF
>TRBJ2-3|TRBV5-6
CASSQTAEKQYF
>TRBJ2-1|TRBV7-2
CASSRTSGGSYNEQFF
>TRBJ2-1|TRBV11-2
CASSFGQGFYNEQFF
>TRBJ2-1|TRBV6-5
CASTSGGPYNEQFF
>TRBJ2-4|TRBV5-4
CASSLSRGGSRNIQYF
>TRBJ1-2|TRBV25-1
CASSPIGQGNNYGYTF
>TRBJ2-1|TRBV5-4
CASSLAGLAGLGEQFF
>TRBJ2-5|TRBV2
CASSGSGGYRQETQYF
>TRBJ2-5|TRBV19
CASAGTFTETQYF
>TRBJ2-5|TRBV27
CASSSGLAGGLLWVETQYF
>TRBJ1-4|TRBV15
CATSRDTGMDEKLFF